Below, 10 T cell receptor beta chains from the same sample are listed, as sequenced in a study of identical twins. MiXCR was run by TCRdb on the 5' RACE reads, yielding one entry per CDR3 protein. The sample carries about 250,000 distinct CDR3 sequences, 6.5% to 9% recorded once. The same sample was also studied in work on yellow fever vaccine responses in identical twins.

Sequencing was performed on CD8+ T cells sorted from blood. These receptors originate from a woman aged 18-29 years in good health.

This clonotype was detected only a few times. CDR3 DNA sequence: TGTGCCAGCAGTTTACGCCGCGGACAGGGCCTCGAGCAGTACTTC. The encoded protein is CASSLRRGQGLEQYF. This chain uses TRBV28 with TRBJ2-7, with 8 nucleotides matching TRBD1. V was clipped by 2 bases and J by 6 bases; unmatched bases: 9. The CDR3 extends over 15 amino acids. Germline V gives CDR1 MDHEN, CDR2 SYDVKM. The entire variable domain, with the rest obtained from reference TRBV28 and TRBJ2-7, is as follows: DVKVTQSSRYLVKRTGEKVFLECVQDMDHENMFWYRQDPGLGLRLIYFSYDVKMKEKGDIPEGYSVSREKKERFSLILESASTNQTSMYLCASSLRRGQGLEQYFGPGTRLTVT.

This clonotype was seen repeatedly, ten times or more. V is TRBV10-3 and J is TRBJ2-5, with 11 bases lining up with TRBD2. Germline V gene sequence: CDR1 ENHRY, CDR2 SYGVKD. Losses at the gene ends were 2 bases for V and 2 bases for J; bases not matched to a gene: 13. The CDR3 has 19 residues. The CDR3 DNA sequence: TGTGCCATCAGTGAGCGGGGACTAGCGGACCGGGGGTATCAAGAGACCCAGTACTTC. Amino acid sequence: CAISERGLADRGYQETQYF.

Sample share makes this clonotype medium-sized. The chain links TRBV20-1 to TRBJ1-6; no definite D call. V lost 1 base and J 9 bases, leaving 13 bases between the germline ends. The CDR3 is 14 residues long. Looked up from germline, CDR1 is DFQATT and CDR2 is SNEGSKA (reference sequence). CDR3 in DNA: TGCAGTGCTAGAGGGAAGATGGAAGTTTCACCCCTCCACTTT. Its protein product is CSARGKMEVSPLHF.

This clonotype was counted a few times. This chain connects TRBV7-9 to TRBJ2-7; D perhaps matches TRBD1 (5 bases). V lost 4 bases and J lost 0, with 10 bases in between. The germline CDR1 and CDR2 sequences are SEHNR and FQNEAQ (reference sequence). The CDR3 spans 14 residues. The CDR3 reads CASSSRQSSYEQYV. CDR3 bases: TGTGCCAGCAGCTCCCGACAGAGCTCCTACGAGCAGTACGTC.

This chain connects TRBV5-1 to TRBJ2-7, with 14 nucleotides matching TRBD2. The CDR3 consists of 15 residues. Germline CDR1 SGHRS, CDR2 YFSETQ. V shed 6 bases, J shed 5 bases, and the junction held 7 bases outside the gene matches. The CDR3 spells CASTTGLAGGNEQYF. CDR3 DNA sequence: TGCGCCAGCACCACCGGACTAGCGGGAGGAAACGAGCAGTACTTC.

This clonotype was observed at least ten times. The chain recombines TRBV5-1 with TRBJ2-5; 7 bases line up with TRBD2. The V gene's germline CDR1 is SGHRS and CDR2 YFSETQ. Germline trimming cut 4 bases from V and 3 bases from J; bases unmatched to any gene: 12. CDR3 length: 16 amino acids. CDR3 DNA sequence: TGCGCCAGCAGCATAGTTCCGGGACTACCTAAAGAGACCCAGTACTTC. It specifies CASSIVPGLPKETQYF.

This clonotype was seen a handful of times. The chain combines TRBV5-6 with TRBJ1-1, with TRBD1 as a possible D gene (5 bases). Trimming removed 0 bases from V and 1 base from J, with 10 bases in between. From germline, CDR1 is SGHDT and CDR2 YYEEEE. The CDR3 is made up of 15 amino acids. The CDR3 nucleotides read TGTGCCAGCAGCTTGGTCTGGGGGGAGAACACTGAAGCTTTCTTT. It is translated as CASSLVWGENTEAFF.

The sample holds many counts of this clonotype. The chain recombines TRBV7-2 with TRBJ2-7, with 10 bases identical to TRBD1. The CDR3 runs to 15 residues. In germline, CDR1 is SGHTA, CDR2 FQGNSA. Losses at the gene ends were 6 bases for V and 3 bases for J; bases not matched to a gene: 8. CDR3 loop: CASRVTGTGVYEQYF. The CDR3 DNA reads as TGTGCCAGCAGAGTAACCGGGACAGGGGTCTACGAGCAGTACTTC.

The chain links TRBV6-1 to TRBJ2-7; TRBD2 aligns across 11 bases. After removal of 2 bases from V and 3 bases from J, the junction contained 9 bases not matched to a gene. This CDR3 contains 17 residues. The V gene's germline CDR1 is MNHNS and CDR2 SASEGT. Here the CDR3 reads CASSEPPSGGTYYEQYV. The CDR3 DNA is TGTGCCAGCAGTGAACCGCCTAGCGGGGGGACCTACTACGAGCAGTACGTC.

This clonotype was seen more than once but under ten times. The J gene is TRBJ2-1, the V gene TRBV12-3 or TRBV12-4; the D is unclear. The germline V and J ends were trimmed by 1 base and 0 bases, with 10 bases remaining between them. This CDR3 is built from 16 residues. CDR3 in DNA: TGTGCCAGCAGTTTAGGGGCGCCTAGCTCCTACAATGAGCAGTTCTTC. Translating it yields CASSLGAPSSYNEQFF.